The rows below give T cell receptor beta chains drawn from one sample of a study of cytomegalovirus exposure and HLA in healthy donors. Repertoires were generated with immunoSEQ multiplex PCR, while TCRdb's copy carries only in-frame clones and drops some. The sample gives some 150,000 clones, approximately 80% of which show up once; 4.5% is in the top ten. Source material: PBMCs. These receptors were collected from a woman aged 45 to 65 in good health and CMV-seropositive. Both conserved end residues are part of each CDR3. Each record gives: D gene, clone size, J gene, V gene, CDR3 protein, CDR3 DNA. D genes are given only for firm matches. Only part of the rows carry a size: once, few, many, or a class if the clone is expanded.

. | . | TRBJ1-4 | TRBV6-6 | CASSYSGSPGGEKLFF | TGTGCCAGCAGTTACTCGGGCTCCCCCGGGGGTGAAAAACTGTTTTTT
. | . | TRBJ1-2 | TRBV5-4 | CASSLARANYGYTF | TGTGCCAGCAGCTTGGCCAGGGCTAACTATGGCTACACCTTC
TRBD2 | once | TRBJ2-3 | TRBV7-2 | CASSFTAGNSDTQYF | TGTGCCAGCAGCTTCACAGCGGGGAACTCAGATACGCAGTATTTT
. | . | TRBJ2-7 | TRBV27 | CASSPATGLEQYF | TGTGCCAGCAGTCCCGCCACAGGTCTCGAGCAGTACTTC
. | . | TRBJ2-2 | TRBV7-9 | CASSLIGRTGELFF | TGTGCCAGCAGCTTGATTGGGCGCACCGGGGAGCTGTTTTTT
. | once | TRBJ2-5 | TRBV5-4 | CASSSFRLAQETQYF | TGTGCCAGCAGCTCATTTCGGCTAGCCCAAGAGACCCAGTACTTC
TRBD1 | . | TRBJ2-5 | TRBV10-1 | CASSEHRDRVWETQYF | TGCGCCAGCAGTGAACACCGGGACAGGGTTTGGGAGACCCAGTACTTC
TRBD1 | few | TRBJ2-4 | TRBV6-1 | CASSDRQGVAKNIQYF | TGTGCCAGCAGTGACCGACAGGGGGTAGCCAAAAACATTCAGTACTTC
. | . | TRBJ2-1 | TRBV14 | CASSVAGTFVYNEQFF | TGTGCCAGTTCAGTAGCCGGGACTTTTGTTTACAATGAGCAGTTCTTC
TRBD2 | . | TRBJ2-2 | TRBV7-2 | CASSLNFGRDPTGELFF | TGTGCCAGCAGCTTAAATTTCGGGAGGGACCCCACCGGGGAGCTGTTTTTT
. | . | TRBJ1-2 | TRBV19 | CASSISGGALNFSPAYTF | TGTGCCAGTAGTATATCAGGAGGGGCCCTCAACTTTTCGCCGGCCTACACCTTC
. | . | TRBJ1-4 | TRBV5-6 | CASSLDTSGKLFF | TGTGCCAGCAGCCTTGACACGTCGGGGAAACTGTTTTTT
TRBD1 | . | TRBJ2-1 | TRBV19 | CASTTTTGSEQFF | TGTGCCAGTACCACGACGACAGGGTCTGAGCAGTTCTTC
. | . | TRBJ2-5 | TRBV5-6 | CASSLAGRETQYF | TGTGCCAGCAGCTTGGCCGGTAGAGAGACCCAGTACTTC
TRBD1 | . | TRBJ1-1 | TRBV28 | CASSLTGFTVGTEAFF | TGTGCCAGCAGTTTGACAGGGTTTACTGTAGGCACTGAAGCTTTCTTT
. | . | TRBJ1-6 | TRBV2 | CAGSSSYNSPLHF | TGTGCCGGGTCTAGCTCCTATAATTCACCCCTCCACTTT
. | . | TRBJ1-5 | TRBV27 | CASSSTDSSNQPQHF | TGTGCCAGCAGTTCCACGGACAGTAGCAATCAGCCCCAGCATTTT
. | . | TRBJ1-2 | TRBV19 | CASRNRDRNYGYTF | TGTGCCAGTAGGAACAGGGACCGTAACTATGGCTACACCTTC
. | . | TRBJ2-2 | TRBV9 | CASSVATTQNTGELFF | TGTGCCAGCAGCGTAGCGACAACACAAAACACCGGGGAGCTGTTTTTT
. | . | TRBJ1-2 | TRBV4-3 | CASSQDLIGQPLNGYTF | TGCGCCAGCAGCCAAGATCTAATAGGACAGCCATTAAATGGCTACACCTTC
TRBD2 | . | TRBJ2-7 | TRBV28 | CASSLSSLAGWYEQYF | TGTGCCAGCAGTTTATCTAGCCTAGCGGGTTGGTACGAGCAGTACTTC
TRBD2 | . | TRBJ2-1 | TRBV19 | CASSGTTYNEQFF | TGTGCCAGCTCCGGGACTACCTACAATGAGCAGTTCTTC
. | few | TRBJ2-5 | TRBV20-1 | CSLLRKTQYF | TGCAGCTTGCTGAGGAAGACCCAGTACTTC
TRBD2 | . | TRBJ2-3 | TRBV7-3 | CASSLRLAGKSDTQYF | TGTGCCAGCAGCTTAAGACTAGCGGGGAAGTCAGATACGCAGTATTTT